This T cell receptor (beta chain) was sequenced for a study of radiotherapy plus CTLA-4 blockade in lung cancer. Study information: Of all patients, 15% to 20% responded objectively and 30% to 35% showed disease control.

The protocol was immunoSEQ multiplex PCR, while the TCRdb copy is restricted to in-frame clones and leaves out a portion. The sample lists fewer than 65,000 clones; 84% were seen once. As concerns this clone: Its antigen remains unknown.

The CDR3 covers 14 residues. Trimming cost V 2 bases and J 1 base, with 8 bases left between them. Germline V gene data show CDR1 as MGHDK and CDR2 as SYGVNS. Notes on the study in general: Reports state that early shifts in blood T cell clones, with interferon-beta, best predicted response. Tumor-origin TCR clones grew in blood after radiotherapy plus ipilimumab.

The source of this sequence is a human donor with non-small cell lung cancer whose response to radiotherapy plus ipilimumab could not be evaluated. The chain links TRBV25-1 to TRBJ1-2, with a weak D call TRBD1 (5 bases). The input for sequencing was peripheral blood, taken from a patient treated with radiotherapy plus ipilimumab. The CDR3 DNA follows: TGTGCCAGCAGTGAAGGGGGGGGTAACTATGGCTACACCTTC. Translation gives CASSEGGGNYGYTF.